The 2 T cell receptor beta chains given below trace back to one sample, sequenced in a study of human T cells and chemical hapten exposure. Via MiXCR, TCRdb re-called the RACE reads, giving one row per CDR3 protein. This sample has some 120,000 distinct CDR3 sequences, with around 8.3% found just once. Time point indicated: healthy volunteer bleed at 2 weeks. Total RNA was isolated from unfractionated whole blood. Source material: whole blood. These receptors all come from a male donor in good health. Some clones in this sample may be carry-over from other donors' samples.

This clonotype was observed a few times. V usage is TRBV6-1 and J usage is TRBJ2-1, with TRBD2 identical over 9 bases. The CDR3 is 16 residues long. J was trimmed by 0 bases and V by 6 bases; bases with no gene match: 6. Germline CDR1 reads MNHNS; CDR2 reads SASEGT. In nucleotides, the CDR3 is TGTGCCAGCAGGATTAGCGGGGGCAGCTCCTACAATGAGCAGTTCTTC. This codes for CASRISGGSSYNEQFF.

This sequence joins TRBV11-1 and TRBJ2-5; 7 nucleotides match TRBD2. The J segment lost 5 bases and the V segment lost 3 bases, leaving 3 bases of the junction unmatched. Germline CDR1 and CDR2: SGHAT and FQDESV (reference sequence). The CDR3 totals 13 residues. In DNA form, the CDR3 reads TGTGCCAGCAGCTTCAAGGGAGGGGAGACCCAGTACTTC. Translation: CASSFKGGETQYF.